This T cell receptor beta chain appears in the sequencing data of a study of beta chain features in type 1 diabetes. Only a few counts were recorded for this clone. Its cognate antigen is unknown. The isolated RNA, all of it, was reverse transcribed, so expressed TCRB transcripts were what got sequenced. Mean read depth for naive, central memory and regulatory T cell samples was a few million reads. The protocol was immunoSEQ multiplex PCR, while the TCRdb copy is restricted to in-frame clones and leaves out a portion. The sample lists almost 350,000 clones; 15% to 20% were seen once. Study-wide results and caveats: Compared to healthy donors, patients appeared to have naive, central memory and Treg TCRB repertoires that were more alike.

The TCR sequence derives from a woman aged 18-29 years in good health. What was sequenced was naive CD4+ T cells from blood.

The CDR3 sequence: CASSDGGMVSPEQYF. The CDR3 nucleotides are TGTGCCAGCAGTGACGGGGGAATGGTCTCCCCCGAGCAGTACTTC. The chain employs TRBV6-6 and TRBJ2-7; possibly TRBD2 for D (6 bases). Germline CDR1 is MNHNY and CDR2 is SVGAGI (reference sequence). Trimming pared 5 bases from V and 6 bases from J, leaving 20 bases between. CDR3 size: 15 residues.